A selection of T cell receptor beta chains follows, all from one sample in a study of regulatory T cells. Sequencing was performed with immunoSEQ multiplex PCR; in TCRdb, only in-frame clones are kept and a portion is missing. The sample lists about 32,000 clones, 89% occurring once. The sequenced sample was conventional CD4+ T cells sorted from blood. These receptors were obtained from a person aged 18 to 35 with CD3G deficiency. Both conserved end residues are part of each CDR3. The D gene is left open where the match is weak. Size is omitted from some rows. Given values are once, few, many or a class for expanded clones.

D,V,size,J,CDR3,DNA
.,TRBV28,.,TRBJ1-1,CASKVSLQAEAFF,TGTGCCAGCAAGGTCAGTTTACAGGCTGAAGCTTTCTTT
TRBD2,TRBV28,.,TRBJ2-7,CASSSAASGTYEQYF,TGTGCCAGCAGTTCGGCGGCTAGCGGGACCTACGAGCAGTACTTC
.,TRBV7-8,.,TRBJ2-3,CASSYRGLTDTQYF,TGTGCCAGCAGCTACAGGGGACTCACAGATACGCAGTATTTT
TRBD2,TRBV7-8,few,TRBJ2-3,CASSGLAGRFDTQYF,TGTGCCAGCAGCGGACTAGCGGGGCGTTTTGATACGCAGTATTTT
.,TRBV7-9,.,TRBJ1-4,CASSSQTGMNEKLFF,TGTGCCAGCAGCTCGCAAACAGGGATGAATGAAAAACTGTTTTTT
.,TRBV19,.,TRBJ1-2,CASSSTGDGYTF,TGTGCCAGTAGTTCGACGGGGGATGGCTACACCTTC
TRBD1,TRBV5-1,.,TRBJ2-1,CASSLDRGQDEQFF,TGCGCCAGCAGCTTGGACAGGGGGCAGGATGAGCAGTTCTTC
TRBD1,TRBV18,.,TRBJ2-7,CASSPTRGQRGEQYF,TGTGCCAGCTCACCAACCCGGGGACAGAGAGGCGAGCAGTACTTC
.,TRBV25-1,.,TRBJ2-4,CASRIPVDIQYF,TGTGCCAGCAGAATACCCGTGGACATTCAGTACTTC
.,TRBV18,.,TRBJ2-3,CASSLLGTDTQYF,TGTGCCAGCTCACTCCTCGGGACAGATACGCAGTATTTT
.,TRBV6-1,.,TRBJ2-7,CASINGRIPNEQYF,TGTGCCAGCATAAACGGCCGAATCCCCAACGAGCAGTACTTC
TRBD2,TRBV5-1,.,TRBJ2-1,CASSRGTSGYNEQFF,TGCGCCAGCAGCCGGGGGACTAGCGGATACAATGAGCAGTTCTTC